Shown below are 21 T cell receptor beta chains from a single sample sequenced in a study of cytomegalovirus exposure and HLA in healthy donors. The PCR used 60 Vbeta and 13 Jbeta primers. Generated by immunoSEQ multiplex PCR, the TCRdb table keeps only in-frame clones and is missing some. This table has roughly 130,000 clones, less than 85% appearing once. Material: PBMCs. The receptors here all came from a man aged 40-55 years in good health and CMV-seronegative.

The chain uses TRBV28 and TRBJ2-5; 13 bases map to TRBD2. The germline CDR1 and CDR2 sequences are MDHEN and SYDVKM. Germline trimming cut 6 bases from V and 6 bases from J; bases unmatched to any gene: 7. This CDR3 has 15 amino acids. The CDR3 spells CASSPRLAGGQTQYF. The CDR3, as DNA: TGTGCCAGCAGCCCCCGACTAGCGGGAGGCCAGACCCAGTACTTC.

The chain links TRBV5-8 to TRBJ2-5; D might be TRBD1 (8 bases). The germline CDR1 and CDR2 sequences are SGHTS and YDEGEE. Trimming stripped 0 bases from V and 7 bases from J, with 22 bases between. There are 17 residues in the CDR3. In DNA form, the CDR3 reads TGTGCCAGCAGCTTGGCCCGCGACAGGGGAGGGTGGTTGACCCAGTACTTC. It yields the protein CASSLARDRGGWLTQYF. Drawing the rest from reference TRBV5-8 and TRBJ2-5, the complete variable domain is EAGVTQSPTHLIKTRGQQATLRCSPISGHTSVYWYQQALGLGLQFLLWYDEGEERNRGNFPPRFSGRQFPNYSSELNVNALELEDSALYLCASSLARDRGGWLTQYFGPGTRLLVL.

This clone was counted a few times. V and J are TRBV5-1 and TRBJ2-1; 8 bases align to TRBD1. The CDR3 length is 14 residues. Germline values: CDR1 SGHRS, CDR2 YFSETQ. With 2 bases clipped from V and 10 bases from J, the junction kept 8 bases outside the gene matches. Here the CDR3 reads CASSLSAGGFEQFF. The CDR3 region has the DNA TGCGCCAGCAGCTTAAGCGCAGGGGGCTTCGAGCAGTTCTTC.

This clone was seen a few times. This chain's CDR3 is CASSFVEGPETQYF. DNA for the CDR3: TGTGCCAGCAGCTTTGTAGAGGGCCCAGAGACCCAGTACTTC. This chain joins TRBV7-2 and TRBJ2-5; the D gene is possibly TRBD2 (5 bases). Germline V gene sequence: CDR1 SGHTA, CDR2 FQGNSA. Trimming pared 3 bases from V and 4 bases from J, leaving 12 bases between. The CDR3 runs to 14 residues.

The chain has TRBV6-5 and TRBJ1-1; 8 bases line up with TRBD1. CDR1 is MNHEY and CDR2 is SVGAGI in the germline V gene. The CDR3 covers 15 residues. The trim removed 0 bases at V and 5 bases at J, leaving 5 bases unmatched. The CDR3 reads CASSYSRTGRTEAFF. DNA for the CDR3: TGTGCCAGCAGTTACTCTCGGACAGGGAGGACTGAAGCTTTCTTT.

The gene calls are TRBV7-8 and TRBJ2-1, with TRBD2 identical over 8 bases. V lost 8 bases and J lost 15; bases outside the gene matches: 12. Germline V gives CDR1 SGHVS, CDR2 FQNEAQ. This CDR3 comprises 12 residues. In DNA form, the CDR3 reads TGTGCCAGCGGAAGAGATAGACTAGCGCCGTTCTTC. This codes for CASGRDRLAPFF.

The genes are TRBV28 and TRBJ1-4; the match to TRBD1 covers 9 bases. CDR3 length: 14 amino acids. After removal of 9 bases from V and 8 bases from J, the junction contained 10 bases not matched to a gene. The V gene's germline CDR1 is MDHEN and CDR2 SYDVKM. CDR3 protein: CASTHRGLDEKLFF. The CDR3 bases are TGTGCCAGTACCCACAGGGGGCTGGACGAAAAACTGTTTTTT.

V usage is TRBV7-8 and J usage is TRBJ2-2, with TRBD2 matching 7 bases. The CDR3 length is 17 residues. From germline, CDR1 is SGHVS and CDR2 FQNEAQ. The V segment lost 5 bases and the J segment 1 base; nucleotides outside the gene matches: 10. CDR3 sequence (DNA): TGTGCCAGCAGCCAACTCGGAGGACTAGTGAACACCGGGGAGCTGTTTTTT. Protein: CASSQLGGLVNTGELFF.

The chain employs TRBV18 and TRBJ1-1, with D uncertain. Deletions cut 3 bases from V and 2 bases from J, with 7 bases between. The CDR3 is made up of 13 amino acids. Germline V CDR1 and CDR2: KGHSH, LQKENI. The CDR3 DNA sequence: TGTGCCAGCTCACCGGGAGGAAACACTGAAGCTTTCTTT. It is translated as CASSPGGNTEAFF.

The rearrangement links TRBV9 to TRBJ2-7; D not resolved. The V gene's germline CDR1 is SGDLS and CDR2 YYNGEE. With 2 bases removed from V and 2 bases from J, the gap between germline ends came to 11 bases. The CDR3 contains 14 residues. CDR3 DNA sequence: TGTGCCAGCAGCGTCTCGAGTTCCCCCTACGAGCAGTACTTC. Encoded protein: CASSVSSSPYEQYF.

The CDR3 reads CASSLAGTRSAETQYF. CDR3 bases: TGCGCCAGCAGCTTGGCTGGGACTAGAAGTGCGGAGACCCAGTACTTC. This chain links TRBV5-1 with TRBJ2-5; 8 bases align to TRBD2. Trimming removed 0 bases from V and 5 bases from J; junction bases left unmatched: 9. Germline values: CDR1 SGHRS, CDR2 YFSETQ. The CDR3 contains 16 residues.

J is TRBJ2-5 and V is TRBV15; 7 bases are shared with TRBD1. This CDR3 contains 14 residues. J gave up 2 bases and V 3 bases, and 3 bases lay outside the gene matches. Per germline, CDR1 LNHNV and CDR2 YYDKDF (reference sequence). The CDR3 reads CATSSRQGQETQYF. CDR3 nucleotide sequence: TGTGCCACCAGCAGTCGACAGGGACAAGAGACCCAGTACTTC.

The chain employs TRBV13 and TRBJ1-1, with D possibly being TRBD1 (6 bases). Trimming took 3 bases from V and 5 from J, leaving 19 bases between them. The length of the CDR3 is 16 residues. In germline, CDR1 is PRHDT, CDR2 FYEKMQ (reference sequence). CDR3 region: CASSFSSWTEATEAFF. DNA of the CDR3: TGTGCCAGCAGCTTCTCTTCTTGGACAGAAGCTACTGAAGCTTTCTTT.

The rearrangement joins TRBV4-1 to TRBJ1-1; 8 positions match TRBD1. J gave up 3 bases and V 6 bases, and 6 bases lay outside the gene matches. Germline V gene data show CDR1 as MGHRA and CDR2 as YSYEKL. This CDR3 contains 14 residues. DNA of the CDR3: TGCGCCAGCAGTTTTCAGGGGGCGCACACTGAAGCTTTCTTT. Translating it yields CASSFQGAHTEAFF.

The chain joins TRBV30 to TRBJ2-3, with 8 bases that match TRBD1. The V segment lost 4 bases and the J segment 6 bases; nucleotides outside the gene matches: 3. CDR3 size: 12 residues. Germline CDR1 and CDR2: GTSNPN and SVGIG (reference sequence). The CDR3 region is CAWNRDRDTQYF. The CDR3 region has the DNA TGTGCCTGGAACCGGGACAGGGATACGCAGTATTTT.

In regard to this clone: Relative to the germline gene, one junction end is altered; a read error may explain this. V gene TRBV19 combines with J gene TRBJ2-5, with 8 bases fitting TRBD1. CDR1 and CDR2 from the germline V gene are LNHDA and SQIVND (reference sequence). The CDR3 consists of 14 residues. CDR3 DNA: TGTGCCAGTAGTCTAGACAGGGGCCAAGAGACCCAGTACTTC. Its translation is CASSLDRGQETQYF.

The CDR3 sequence is CASSPSTGFGQPQHF. CDR3 nucleotides: TGTGCCAGCAGTCCGTCGACAGGGTTTGGTCAGCCCCAGCATTTT. V gene TRBV6-6 combines with J gene TRBJ1-5, with 7 bases lining up with TRBD1. The J segment lost 6 bases and the V segment lost 5 bases, leaving 10 bases of the junction unmatched. Germline values: CDR1 MNHNY, CDR2 SVGAGI (reference sequence). This CDR3 is 15 amino acids long.

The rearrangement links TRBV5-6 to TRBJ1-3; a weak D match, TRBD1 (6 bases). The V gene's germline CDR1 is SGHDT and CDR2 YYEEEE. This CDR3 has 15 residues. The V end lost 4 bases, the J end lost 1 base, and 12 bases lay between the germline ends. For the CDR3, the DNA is TGTGCCAGCAGCAAGATACAGGGATCTGGAAACACCATATATTTT. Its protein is CASSKIQGSGNTIYF.

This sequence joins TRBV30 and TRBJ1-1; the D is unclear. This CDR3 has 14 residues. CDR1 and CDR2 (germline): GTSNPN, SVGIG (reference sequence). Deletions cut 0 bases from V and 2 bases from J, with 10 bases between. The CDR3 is CAWSVGPRNTEAFF. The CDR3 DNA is TGTGCCTGGAGTGTTGGGCCGAGAAACACTGAAGCTTTCTTT.

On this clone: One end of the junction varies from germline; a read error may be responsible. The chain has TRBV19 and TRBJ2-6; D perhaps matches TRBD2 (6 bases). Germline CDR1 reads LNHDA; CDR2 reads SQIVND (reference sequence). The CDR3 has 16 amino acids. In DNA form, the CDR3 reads TGTGCCAGTAGTATACTAGGAGGGGCTGGGGCCAACGTCCTGATTTTC. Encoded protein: CASSILGGAGANVLIF. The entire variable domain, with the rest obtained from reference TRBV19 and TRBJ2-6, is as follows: DGGITQSPKYLFRKEGQNVTLSCEQNLNHDAMYWYRQDPGQGLRLIYYSQIVNDFQKGDIAEGYSVSREKKESFPLTVTSAQKNPTAFYLCASSILGGAGANVLIFGAGSRLTVL.

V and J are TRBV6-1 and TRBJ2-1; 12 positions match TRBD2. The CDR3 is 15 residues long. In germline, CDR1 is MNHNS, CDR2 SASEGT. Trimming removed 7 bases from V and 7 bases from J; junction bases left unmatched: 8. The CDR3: CASKVTSGRSNEQFF. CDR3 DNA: TGTGCCAGCAAGGTGACTAGCGGGAGATCTAATGAGCAGTTCTTC.